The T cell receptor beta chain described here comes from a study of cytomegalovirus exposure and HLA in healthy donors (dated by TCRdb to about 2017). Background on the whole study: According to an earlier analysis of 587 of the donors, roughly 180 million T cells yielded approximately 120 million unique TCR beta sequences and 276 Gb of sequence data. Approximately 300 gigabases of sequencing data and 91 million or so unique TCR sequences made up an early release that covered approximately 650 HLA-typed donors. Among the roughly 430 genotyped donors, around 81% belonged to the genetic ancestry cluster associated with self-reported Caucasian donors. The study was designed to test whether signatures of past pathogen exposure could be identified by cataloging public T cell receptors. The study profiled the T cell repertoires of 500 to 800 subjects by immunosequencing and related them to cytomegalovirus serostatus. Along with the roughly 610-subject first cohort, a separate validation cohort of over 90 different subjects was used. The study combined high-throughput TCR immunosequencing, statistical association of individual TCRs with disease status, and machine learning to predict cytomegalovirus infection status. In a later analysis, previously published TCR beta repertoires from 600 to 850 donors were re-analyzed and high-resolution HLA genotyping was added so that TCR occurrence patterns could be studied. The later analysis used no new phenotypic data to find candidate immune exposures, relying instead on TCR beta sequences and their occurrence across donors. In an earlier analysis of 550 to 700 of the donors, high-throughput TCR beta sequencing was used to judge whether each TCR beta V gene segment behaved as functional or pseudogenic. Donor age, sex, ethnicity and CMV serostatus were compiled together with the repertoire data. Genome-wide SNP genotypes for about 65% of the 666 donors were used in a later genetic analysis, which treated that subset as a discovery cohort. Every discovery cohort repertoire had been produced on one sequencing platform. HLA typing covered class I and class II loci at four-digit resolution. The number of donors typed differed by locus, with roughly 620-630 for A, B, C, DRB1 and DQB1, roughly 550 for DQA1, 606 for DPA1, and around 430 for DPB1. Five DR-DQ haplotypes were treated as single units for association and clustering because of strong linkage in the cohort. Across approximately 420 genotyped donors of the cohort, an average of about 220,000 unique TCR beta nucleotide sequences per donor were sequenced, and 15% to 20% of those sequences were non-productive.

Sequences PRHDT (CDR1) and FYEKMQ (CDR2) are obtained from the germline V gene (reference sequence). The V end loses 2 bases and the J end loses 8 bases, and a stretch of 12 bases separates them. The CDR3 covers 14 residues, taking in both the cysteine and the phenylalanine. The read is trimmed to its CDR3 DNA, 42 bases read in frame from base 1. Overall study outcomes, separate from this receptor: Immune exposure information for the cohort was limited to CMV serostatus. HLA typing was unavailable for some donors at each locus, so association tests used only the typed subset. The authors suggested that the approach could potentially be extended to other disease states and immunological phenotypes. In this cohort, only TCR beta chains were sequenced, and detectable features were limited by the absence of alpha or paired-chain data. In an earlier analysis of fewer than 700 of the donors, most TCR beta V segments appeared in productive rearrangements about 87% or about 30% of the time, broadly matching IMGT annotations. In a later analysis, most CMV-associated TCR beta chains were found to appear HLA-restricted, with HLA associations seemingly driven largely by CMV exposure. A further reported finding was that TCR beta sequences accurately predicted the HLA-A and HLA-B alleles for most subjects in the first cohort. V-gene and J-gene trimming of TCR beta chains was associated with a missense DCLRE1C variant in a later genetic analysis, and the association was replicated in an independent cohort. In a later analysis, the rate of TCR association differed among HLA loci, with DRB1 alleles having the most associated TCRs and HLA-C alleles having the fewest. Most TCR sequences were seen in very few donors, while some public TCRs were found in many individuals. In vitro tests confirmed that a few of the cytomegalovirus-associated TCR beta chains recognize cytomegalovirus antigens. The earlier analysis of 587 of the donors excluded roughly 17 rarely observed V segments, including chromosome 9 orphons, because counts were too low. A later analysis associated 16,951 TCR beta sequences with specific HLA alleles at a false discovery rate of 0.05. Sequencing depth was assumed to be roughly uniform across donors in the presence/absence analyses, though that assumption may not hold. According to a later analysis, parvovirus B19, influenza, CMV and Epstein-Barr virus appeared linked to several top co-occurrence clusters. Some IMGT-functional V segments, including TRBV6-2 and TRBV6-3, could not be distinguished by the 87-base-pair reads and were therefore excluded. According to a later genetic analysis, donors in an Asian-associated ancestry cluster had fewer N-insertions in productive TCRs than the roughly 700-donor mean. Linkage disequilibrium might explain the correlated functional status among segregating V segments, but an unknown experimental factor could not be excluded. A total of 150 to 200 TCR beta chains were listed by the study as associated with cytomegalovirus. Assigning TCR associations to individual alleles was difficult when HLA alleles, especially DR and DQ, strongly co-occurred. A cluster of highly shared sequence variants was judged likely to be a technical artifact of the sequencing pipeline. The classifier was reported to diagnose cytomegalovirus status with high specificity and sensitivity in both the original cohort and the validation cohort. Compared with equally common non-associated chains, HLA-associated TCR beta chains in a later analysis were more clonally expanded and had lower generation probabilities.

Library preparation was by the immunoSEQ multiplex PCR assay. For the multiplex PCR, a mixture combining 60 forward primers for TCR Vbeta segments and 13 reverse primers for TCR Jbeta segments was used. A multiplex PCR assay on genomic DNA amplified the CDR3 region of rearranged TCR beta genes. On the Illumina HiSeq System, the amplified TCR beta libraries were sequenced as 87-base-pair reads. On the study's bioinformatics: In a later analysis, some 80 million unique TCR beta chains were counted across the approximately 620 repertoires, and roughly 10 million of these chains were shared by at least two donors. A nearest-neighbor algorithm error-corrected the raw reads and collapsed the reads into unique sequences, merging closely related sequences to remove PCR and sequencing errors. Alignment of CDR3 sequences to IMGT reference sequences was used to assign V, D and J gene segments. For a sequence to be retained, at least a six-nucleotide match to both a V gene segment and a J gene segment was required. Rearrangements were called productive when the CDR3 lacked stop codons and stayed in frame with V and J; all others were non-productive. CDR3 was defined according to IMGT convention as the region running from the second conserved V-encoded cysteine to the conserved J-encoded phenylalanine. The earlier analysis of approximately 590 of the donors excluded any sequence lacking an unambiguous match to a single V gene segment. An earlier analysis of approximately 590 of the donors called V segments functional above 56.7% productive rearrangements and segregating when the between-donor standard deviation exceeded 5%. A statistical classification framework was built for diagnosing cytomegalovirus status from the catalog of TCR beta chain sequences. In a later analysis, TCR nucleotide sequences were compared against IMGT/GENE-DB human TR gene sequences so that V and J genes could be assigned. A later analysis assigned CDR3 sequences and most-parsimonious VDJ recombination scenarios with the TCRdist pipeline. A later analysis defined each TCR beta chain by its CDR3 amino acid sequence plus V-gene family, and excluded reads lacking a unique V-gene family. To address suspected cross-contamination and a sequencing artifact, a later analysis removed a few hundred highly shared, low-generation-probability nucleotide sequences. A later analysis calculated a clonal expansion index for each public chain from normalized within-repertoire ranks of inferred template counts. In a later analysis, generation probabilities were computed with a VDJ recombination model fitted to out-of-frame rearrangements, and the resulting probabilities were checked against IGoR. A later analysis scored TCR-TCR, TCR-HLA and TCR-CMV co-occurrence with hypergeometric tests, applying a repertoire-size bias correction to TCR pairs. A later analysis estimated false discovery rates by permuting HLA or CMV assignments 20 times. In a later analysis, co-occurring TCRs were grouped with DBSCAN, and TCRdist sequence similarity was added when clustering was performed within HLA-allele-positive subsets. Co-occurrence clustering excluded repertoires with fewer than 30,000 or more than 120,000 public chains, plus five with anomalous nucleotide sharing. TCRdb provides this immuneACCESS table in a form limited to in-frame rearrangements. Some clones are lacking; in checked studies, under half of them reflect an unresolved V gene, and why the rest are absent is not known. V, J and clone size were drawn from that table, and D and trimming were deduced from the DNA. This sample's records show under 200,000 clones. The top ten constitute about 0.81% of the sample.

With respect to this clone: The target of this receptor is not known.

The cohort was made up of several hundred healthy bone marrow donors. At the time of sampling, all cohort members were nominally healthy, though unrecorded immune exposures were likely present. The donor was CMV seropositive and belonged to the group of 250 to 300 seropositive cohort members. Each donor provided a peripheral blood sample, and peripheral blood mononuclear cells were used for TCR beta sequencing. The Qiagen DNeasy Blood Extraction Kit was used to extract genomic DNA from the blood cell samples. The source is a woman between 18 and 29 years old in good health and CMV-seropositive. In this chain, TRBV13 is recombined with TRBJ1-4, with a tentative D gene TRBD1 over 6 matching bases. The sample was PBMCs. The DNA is TGTGCCAGCAGCTTATGGGAAGGGGGAGAAAAACTGTTTTTT. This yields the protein CASSLWEGGEKLFF.